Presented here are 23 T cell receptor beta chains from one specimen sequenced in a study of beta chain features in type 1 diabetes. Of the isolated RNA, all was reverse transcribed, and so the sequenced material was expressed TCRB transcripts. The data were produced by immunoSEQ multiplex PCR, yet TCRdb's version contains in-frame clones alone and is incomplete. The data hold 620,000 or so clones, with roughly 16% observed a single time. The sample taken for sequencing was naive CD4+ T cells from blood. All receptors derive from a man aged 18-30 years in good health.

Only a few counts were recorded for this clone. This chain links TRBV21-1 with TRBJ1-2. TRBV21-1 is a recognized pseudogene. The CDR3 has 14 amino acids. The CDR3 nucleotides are TGTGCCAGCAGCAGAGGAGAATACGGGTATGGCTACACCTTC. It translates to CASSRGEYGYGYTF.

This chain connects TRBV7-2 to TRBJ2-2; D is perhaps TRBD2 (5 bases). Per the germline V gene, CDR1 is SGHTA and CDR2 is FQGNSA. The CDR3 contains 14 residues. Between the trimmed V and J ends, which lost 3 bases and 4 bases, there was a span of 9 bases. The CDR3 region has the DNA TGTGCCAGCAGCTTTGGTAGCGTCACCGGGGAGCTGTTTTTT. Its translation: CASSFGSVTGELFF.

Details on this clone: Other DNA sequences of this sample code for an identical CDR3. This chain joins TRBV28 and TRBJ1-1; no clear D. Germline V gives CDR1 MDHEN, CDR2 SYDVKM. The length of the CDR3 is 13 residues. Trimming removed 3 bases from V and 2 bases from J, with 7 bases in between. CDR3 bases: TGTGCCAGCAGTTTTCGCAGAAACACTGAAGCTTTCTTT. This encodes CASSFRRNTEAFF.

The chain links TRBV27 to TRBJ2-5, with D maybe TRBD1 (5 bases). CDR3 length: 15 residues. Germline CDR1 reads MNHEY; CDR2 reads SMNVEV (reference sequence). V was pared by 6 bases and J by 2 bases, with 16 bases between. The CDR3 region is CASSSVKAGQETQYF. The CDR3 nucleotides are TGTGCCAGCAGCTCAGTAAAGGCAGGGCAAGAGACCCAGTACTTC.

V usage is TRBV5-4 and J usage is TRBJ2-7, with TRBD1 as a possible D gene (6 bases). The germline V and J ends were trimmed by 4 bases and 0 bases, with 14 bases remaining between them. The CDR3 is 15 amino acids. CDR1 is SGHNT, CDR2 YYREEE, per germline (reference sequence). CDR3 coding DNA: TGTGCCAGCAGCCGGACCCCAGGGGCCTCCTACGAGCAGTACTTC. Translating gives CASSRTPGASYEQYF.

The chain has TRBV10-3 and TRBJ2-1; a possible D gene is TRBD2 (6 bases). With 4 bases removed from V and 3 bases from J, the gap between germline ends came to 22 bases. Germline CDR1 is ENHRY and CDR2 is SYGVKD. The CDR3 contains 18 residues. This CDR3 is CAISGRGTVNPIYNEQFF. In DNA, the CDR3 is TGTGCCATCAGTGGACGAGGGACTGTGAATCCGATCTACAATGAGCAGTTCTTC.

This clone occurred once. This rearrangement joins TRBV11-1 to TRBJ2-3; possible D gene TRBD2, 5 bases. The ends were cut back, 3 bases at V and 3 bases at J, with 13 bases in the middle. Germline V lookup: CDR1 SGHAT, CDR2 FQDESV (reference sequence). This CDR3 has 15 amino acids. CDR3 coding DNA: TGTGCCAGCAGCTTTAACCCCACTAGTACAGATACGCAGTATTTT. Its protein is CASSFNPTSTDTQYF.

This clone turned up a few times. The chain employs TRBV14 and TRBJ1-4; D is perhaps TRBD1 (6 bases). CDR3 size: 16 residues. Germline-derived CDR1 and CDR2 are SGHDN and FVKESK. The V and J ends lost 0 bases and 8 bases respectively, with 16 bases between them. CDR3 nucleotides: TGTGCCAGCAGCCAAGAGGGTCGGGGGGCGTCGGAAAAACTGTTTTTT. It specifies CASSQEGRGASEKLFF.

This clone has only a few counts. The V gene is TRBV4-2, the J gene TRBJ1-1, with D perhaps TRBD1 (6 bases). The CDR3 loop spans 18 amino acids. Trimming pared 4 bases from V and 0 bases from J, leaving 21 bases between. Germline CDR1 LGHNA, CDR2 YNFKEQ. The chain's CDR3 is CASSPQGRGTDMNTEAFF. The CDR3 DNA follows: TGTGCCAGCAGCCCGCAGGGAAGGGGGACGGACATGAACACTGAAGCTTTCTTT.

In nucleotides, the CDR3 is TGCGCCAGCGGACGAAACAGGGATACCGAGCAGTACTTC. This translates into CASGRNRDTEQYF. The rearrangement joins TRBV4-3 to TRBJ2-7; perhaps TRBD1 as D (6 bases). V lost 8 bases and J lost 6, with 17 bases in between. CDR1 is LGHNA, CDR2 YSLEER, per germline. This CDR3 is built from 13 residues.

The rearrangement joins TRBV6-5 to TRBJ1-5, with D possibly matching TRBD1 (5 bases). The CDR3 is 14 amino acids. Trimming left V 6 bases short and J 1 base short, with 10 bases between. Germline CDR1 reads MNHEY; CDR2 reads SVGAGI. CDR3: CASRRGVSNQPQHF. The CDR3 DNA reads TGTGCCAGCAGGCGAGGGGTAAGCAATCAGCCCCAGCATTTT.

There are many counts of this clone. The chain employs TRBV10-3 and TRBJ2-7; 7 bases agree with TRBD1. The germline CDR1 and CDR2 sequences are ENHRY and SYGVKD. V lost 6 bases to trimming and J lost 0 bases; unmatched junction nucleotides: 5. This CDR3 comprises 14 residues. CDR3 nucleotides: TGTGCCATCAGCCCGACAGGGAGCTCCTACGAGCAGTACTTC. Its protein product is CAISPTGSSYEQYF.

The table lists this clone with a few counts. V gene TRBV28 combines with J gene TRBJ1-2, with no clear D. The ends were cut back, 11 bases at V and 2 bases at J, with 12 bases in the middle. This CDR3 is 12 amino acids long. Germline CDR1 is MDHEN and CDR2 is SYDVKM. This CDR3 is CALRLQNYGYTF. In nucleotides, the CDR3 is TGTGCCCTTAGGTTACAGAACTATGGCTACACCTTC.

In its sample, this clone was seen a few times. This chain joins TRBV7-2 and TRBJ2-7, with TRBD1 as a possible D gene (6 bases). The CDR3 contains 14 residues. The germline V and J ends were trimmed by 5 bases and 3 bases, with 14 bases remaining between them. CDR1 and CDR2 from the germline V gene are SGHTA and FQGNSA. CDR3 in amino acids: CASSQQGTVYEQYF. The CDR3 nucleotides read TGTGCCAGCAGCCAACAGGGTACAGTCTACGAGCAGTACTTC.

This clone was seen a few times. The CDR3 spells CASSLNSVSGNTIYF. CDR3 in DNA: TGCGCCAGCAGCTTGAATAGCGTTTCTGGAAACACCATATATTTT. This sequence joins TRBV5-1 and TRBJ1-3, with D unresolved. The CDR3 spans 15 residues. V lost 1 base, J lost 1 base, and 9 bases lay in between. Germline assignment: CDR1 SGHRS and CDR2 YFSETQ.

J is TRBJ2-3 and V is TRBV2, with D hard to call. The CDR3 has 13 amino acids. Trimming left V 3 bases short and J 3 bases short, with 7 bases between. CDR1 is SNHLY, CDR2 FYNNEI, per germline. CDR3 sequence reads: CASSEEKTDTQYF. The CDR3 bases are TGTGCCAGCAGTGAGGAAAAGACAGATACGCAGTATTTT.

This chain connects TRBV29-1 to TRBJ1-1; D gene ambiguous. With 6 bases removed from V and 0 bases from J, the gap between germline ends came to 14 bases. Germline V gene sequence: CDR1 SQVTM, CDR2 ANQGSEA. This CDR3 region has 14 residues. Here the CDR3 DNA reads TGCAGCGTGGGCTTACAGAGCATGAACACTGAAGCTTTCTTT. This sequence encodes CSVGLQSMNTEAFF.

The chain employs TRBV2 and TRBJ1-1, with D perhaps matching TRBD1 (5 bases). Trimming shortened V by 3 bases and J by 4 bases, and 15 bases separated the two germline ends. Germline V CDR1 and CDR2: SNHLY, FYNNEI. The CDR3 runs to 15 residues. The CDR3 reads CASSEGQARSTEAFF. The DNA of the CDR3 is TGTGCCAGCAGTGAGGGGCAGGCCCGAAGCACTGAAGCTTTCTTT.

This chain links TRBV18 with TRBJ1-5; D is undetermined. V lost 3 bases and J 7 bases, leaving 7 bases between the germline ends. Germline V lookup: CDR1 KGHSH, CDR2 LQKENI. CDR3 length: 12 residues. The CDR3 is CASSPGEQPQHF. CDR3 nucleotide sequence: TGTGCCAGCTCACCCGGAGAACAGCCCCAGCATTTT.

CDR3 sequence reads: CASILAGGIGNEQFF. The DNA for the CDR3 is TGTGCCAGCATACTAGCGGGAGGAATAGGGAATGAGCAGTTCTTC. The chain uses TRBV6-4 and TRBJ2-1; TRBD2 matches at 12 bases. The CDR3 is 15 residues long. CDR1 and CDR2 from the germline V gene are MRHNA and SNTAGT. Germline trimming cut 7 bases from V and 7 bases from J; bases unmatched to any gene: 8.

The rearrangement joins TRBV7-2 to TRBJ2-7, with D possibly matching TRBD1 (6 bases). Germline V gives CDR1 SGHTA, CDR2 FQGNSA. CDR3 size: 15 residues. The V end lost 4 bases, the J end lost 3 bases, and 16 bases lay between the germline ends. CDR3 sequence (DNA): TGTGCCAGCAGCTCGGGACATCGAGGTTTCTACGAGCAGTACTTC. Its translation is CASSSGHRGFYEQYF. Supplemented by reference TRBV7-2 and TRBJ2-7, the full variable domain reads GAGVSQSPSNKVTEKGKDVELRCDPISGHTALYWYRQSLGQGLEFLIYFQGNSAPDKSGLPSDRFSAERTGGSVSTLTIQRTQQEDSAVYLCASSSGHRGFYEQYFGPGTRLTVT.

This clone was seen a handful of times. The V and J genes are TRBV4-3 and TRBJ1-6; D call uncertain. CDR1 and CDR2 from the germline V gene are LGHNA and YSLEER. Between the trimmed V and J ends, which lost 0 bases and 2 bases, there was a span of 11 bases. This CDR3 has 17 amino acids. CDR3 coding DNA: TGCGCCAGCAGCCAAGATAGGTCACCCGCCTATAATTCACCCCTCCACTTT. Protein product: CASSQDRSPAYNSPLHF.

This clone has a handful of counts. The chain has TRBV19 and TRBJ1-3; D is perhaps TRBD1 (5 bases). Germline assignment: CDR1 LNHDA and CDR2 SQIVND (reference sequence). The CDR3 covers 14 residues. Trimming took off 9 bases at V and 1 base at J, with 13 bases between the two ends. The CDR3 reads CASYQGESGNTIYF. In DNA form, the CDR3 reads TGTGCCAGCTACCAGGGAGAATCTGGAAACACCATATATTTT.